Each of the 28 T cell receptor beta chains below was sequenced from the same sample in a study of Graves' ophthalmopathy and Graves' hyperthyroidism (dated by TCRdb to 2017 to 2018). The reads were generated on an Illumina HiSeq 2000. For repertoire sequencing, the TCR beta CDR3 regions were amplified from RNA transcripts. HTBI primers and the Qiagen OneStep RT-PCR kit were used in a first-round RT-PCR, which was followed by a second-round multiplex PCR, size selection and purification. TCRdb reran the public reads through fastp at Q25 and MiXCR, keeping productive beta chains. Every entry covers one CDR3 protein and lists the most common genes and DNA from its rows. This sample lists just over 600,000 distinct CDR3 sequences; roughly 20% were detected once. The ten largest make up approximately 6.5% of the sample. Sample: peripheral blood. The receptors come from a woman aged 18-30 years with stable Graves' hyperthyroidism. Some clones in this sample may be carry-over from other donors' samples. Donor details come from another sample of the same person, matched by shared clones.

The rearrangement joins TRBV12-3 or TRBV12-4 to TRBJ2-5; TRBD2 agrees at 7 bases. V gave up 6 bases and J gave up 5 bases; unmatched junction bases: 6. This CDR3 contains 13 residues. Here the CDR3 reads CASRWEGRETQYF. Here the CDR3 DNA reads TGTGCCAGCAGATGGGAGGGCAGGGAGACCCAGTACTTC.

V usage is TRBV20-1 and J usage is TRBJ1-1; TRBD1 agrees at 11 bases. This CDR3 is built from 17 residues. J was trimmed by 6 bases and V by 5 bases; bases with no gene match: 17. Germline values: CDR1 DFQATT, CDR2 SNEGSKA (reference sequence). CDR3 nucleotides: TGCAGTGCTGTGAATAACCCAGGACAGGGGGCTCCACCTGAAGCTTTCTTT. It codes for CSAVNNPGQGAPPEAFF.

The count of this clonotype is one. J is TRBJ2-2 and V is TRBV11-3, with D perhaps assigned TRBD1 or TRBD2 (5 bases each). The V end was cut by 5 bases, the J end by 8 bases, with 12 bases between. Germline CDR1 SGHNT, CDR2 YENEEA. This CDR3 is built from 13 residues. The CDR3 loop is CASSIGTIGELFF. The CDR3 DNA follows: TGTGCCAGCAGCATTGGGACGATTGGGGAGCTGTTTTTT.

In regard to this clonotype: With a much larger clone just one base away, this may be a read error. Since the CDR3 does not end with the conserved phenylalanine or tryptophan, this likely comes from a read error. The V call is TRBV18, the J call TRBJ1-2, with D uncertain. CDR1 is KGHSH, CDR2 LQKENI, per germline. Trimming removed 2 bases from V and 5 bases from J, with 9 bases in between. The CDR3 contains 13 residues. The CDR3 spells CASSPKLGYGYTV. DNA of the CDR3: TGTGCCAGCTCACCAAAGCTGGGGTATGGCTACACCGTC.

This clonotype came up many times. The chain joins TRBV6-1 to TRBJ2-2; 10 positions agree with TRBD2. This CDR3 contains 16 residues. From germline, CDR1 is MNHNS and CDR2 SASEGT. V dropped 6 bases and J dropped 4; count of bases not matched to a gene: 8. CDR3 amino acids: CASRFSGGTSTGELFF. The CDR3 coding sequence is TGTGCCAGCAGATTTAGCGGGGGGACAAGCACCGGGGAGCTGTTTTTT.

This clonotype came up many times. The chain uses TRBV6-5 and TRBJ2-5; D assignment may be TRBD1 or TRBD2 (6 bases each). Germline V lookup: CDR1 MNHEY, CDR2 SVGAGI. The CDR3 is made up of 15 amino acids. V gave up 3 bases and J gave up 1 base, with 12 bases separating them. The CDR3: CASSYDRRVQETQYF. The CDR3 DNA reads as TGTGCCAGCAGTTATGACAGGAGGGTCCAAGAGACCCAGTACTTC.

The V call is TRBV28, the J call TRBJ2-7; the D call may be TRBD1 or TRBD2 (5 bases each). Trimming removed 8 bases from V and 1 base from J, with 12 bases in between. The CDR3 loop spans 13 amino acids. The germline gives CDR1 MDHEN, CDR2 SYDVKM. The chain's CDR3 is CASREGQSYEQYF. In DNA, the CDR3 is TGTGCCAGCCGTGAGGGGCAGTCCTACGAGCAGTACTTC.

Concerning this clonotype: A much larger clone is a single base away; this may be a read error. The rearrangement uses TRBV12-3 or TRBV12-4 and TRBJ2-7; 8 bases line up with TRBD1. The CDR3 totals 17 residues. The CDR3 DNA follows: TGTGCCAGCAGCTTAGCCGGGACAGGCGGGCGGAGGCACGAGCAGTACTTC. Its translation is CASSLAGTGGRRHEQYF.

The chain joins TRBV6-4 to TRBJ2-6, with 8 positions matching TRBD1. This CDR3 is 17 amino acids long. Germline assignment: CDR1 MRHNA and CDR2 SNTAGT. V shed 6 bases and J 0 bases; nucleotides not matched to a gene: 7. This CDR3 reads CASRDRVRGSGANVLTF. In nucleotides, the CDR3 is TGTGCCAGCAGGGACAGGGTTAGGGGCTCTGGGGCCAACGTCCTGACTTTC.

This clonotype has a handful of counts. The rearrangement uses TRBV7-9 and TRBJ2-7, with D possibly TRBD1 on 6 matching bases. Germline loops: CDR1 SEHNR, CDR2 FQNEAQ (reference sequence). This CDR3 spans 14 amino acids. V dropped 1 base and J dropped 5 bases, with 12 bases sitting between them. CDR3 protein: CASSLVQGVNEQYF. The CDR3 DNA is TGTGCCAGCAGCTTAGTACAGGGTGTCAACGAGCAGTACTTC.

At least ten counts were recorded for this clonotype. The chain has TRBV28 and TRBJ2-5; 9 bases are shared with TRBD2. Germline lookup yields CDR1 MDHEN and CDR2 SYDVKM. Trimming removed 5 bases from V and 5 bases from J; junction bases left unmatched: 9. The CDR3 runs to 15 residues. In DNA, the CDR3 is TGTGCCAGCAGTCCCGTCCTGGCGGGGGGGGAGACCCAGTACTTC. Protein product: CASSPVLAGGETQYF.

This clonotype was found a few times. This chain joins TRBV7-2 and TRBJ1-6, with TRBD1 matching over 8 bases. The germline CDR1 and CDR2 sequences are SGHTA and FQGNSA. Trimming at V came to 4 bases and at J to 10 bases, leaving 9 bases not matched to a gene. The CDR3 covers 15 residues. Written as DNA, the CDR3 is TGTGCCAGCAGCTACGAGACAGGGGTAGGATCACCCCTCCACTTT. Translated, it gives CASSYETGVGSPLHF.

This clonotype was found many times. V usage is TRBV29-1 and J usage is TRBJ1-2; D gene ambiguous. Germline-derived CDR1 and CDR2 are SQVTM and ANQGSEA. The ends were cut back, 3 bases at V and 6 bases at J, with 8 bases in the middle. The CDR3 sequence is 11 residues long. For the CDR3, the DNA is TGCAGCGTTGACCACACGGATGGCTACACCTTC. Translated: CSVDHTDGYTF.

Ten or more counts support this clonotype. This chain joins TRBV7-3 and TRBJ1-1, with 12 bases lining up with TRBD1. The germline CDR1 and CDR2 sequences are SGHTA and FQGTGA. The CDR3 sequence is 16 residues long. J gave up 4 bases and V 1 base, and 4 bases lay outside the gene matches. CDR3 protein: CASSLMGQGAGTEAFF. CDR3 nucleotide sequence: TGTGCCAGCAGCTTAATGGGACAGGGGGCTGGCACTGAAGCTTTCTTT.

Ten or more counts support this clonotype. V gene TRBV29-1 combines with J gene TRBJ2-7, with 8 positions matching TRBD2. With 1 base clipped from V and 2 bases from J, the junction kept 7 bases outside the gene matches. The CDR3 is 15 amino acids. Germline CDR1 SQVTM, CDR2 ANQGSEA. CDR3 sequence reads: CSVEVPSGLPYEQYF. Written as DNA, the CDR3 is TGCAGCGTTGAAGTACCTAGCGGGCTCCCCTACGAGCAGTACTTC.

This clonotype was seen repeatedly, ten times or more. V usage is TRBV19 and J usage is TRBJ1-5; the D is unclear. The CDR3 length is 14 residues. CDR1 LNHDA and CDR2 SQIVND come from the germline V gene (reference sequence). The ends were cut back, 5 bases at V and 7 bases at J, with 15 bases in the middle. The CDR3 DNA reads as TGTGCCAGTAGTGGAGGACGGGCAGGACAGCCCCAGCATTTT. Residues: CASSGGRAGQPQHF. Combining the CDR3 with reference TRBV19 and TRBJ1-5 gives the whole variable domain DGGITQSPKYLFRKEGQNVTLSCEQNLNHDAMYWYRQDPGQGLRLIYYSQIVNDFQKGDIAEGYSVSREKKESFPLTVTSAQKNPTAFYLCASSGGRAGQPQHFGDGTRLSIL.

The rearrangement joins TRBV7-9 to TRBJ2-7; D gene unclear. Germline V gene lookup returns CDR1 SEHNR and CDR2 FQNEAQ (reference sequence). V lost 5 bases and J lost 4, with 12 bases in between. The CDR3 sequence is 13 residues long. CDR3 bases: TGTGCCAGCAGCCGTCCGGCAGATTACGAGCAGTACTTC. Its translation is CASSRPADYEQYF. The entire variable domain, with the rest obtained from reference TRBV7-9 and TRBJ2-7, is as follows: DTGVSQNPRHKITKRGQNVTFRCDPISEHNRLYWYRQTLGQGPEFLTYFQNEAQLEKSRLLSDRFSAERPKGSFSTLEIQRTEQGDSAMYLCASSRPADYEQYFGPGTRLTVT.

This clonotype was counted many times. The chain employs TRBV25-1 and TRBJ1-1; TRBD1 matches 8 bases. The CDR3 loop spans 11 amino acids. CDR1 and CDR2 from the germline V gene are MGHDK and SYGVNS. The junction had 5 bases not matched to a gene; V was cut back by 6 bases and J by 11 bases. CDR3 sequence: CASRDRVRAFF. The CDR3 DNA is TGTGCCAGCAGGGACAGGGTGAGGGCTTTCTTT.

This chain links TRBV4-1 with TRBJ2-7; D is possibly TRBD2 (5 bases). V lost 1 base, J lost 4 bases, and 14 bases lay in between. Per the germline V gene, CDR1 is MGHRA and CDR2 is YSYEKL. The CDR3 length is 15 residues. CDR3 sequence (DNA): TGCGCCAGCAGCCAAGCTGAGGGCCCCGGGTACGAGCAGTACTTC. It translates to CASSQAEGPGYEQYF.

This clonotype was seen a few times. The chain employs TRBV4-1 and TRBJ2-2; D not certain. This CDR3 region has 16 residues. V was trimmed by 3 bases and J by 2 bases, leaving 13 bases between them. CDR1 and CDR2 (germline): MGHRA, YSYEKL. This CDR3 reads CASSHGRLGNTGELFF. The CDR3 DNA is TGCGCCAGCAGCCACGGTCGTTTGGGTAACACCGGGGAGCTGTTTTTT.

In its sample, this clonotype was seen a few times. CDR3 nucleotides: TGCAGTACGGGACCCGCGGGGGAGACCCAGTACTTC. Translated, it gives CSTGPAGETQYF. The chain combines TRBV20-1 with TRBJ2-5; TRBD2 is a possible D gene (6 bases). The germline gives CDR1 DFQATT, CDR2 SNEGSKA (reference sequence). Trimming removed 8 bases from V and 5 bases from J, with 15 bases in between. The CDR3 runs 12 residues.

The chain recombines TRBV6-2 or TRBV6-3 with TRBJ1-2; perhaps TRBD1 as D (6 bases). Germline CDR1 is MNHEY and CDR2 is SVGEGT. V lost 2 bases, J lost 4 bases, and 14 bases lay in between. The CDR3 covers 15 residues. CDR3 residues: CASSYRGHPSYGYTF. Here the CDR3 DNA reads TGTGCCAGCAGTTACCGGGGACATCCAAGCTATGGCTACACCTTC.

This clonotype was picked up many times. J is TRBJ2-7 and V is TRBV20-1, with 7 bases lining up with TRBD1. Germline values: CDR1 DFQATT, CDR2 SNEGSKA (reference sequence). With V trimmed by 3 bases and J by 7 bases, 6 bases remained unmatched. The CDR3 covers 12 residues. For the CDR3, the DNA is TGCAGTGCTAGTTCGGCAGGGGGAGAGCAGTACTTC. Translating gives CSASSAGGEQYF.

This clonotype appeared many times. CDR3 sequence: CASSRNLVIGYTF. In nucleotides, the CDR3 is TGTGCCAGTAGCAGAAATCTAGTAATCGGCTACACCTTC. This rearrangement joins TRBV19 to TRBJ1-2; D ambiguous. Trimming removed 6 bases at V and 8 bases at J, with 16 bases between. The V gene's germline CDR1 is LNHDA and CDR2 SQIVND (reference sequence). The CDR3 contains 13 residues.

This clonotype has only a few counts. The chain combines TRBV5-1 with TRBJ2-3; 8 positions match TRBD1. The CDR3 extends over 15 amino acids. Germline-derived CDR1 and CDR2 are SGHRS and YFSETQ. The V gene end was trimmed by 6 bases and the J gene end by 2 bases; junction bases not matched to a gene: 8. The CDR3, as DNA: TGCGCCAGCATTGGCAGGGGGCGAGACACAGATACGCAGTATTTT. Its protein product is CASIGRGRDTDTQYF.

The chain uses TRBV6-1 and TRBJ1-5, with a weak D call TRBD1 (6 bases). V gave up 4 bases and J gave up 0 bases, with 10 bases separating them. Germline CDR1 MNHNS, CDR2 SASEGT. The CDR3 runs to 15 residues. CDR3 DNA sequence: TGTGCCAGCAGTGTCGGGACAATTAGCAATCAGCCCCAGCATTTT. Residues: CASSVGTISNQPQHF.

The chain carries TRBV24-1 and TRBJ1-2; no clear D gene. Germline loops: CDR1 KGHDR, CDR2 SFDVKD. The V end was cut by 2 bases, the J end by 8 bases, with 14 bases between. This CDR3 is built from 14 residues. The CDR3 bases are TGTGCCACCAGTGATTCCTATGCCTTTGAGGGCTACACCTTC. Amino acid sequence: CATSDSYAFEGYTF.

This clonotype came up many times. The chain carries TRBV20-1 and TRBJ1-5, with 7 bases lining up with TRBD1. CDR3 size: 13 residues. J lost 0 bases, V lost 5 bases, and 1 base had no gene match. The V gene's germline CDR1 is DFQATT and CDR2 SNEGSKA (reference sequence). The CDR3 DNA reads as TGCAGTGCTTGGGACAGTAGCAATCAGCCCCAGCATTTT. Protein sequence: CSAWDSSNQPQHF.